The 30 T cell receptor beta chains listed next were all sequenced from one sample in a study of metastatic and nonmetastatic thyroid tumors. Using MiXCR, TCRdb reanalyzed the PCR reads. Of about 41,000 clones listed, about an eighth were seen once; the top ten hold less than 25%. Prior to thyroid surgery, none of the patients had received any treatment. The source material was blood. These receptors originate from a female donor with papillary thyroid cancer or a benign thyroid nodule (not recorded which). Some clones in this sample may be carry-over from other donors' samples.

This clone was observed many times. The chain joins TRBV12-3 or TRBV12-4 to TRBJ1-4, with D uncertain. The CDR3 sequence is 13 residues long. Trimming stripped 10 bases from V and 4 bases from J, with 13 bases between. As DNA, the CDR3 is TGTGCCATCACCGGGCAGAATAATGAAAAACTGTTTTTT. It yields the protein CAITGQNNEKLFF.

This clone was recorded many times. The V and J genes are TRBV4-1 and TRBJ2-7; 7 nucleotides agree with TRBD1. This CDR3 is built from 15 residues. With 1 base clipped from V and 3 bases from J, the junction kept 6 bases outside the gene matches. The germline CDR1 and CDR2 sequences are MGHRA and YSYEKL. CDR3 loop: CASSQGLPGGYEQYF. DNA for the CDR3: TGCGCCAGCAGCCAAGGATTGCCAGGGGGCTACGAGCAGTACTTC.

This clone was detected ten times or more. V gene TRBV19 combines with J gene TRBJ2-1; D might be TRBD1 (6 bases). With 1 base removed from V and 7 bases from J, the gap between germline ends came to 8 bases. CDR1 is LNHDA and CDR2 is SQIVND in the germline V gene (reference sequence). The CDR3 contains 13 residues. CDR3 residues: CASSIVGANEQFF. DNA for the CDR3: TGTGCCAGTAGTATAGTGGGGGCTAATGAGCAGTTCTTC.

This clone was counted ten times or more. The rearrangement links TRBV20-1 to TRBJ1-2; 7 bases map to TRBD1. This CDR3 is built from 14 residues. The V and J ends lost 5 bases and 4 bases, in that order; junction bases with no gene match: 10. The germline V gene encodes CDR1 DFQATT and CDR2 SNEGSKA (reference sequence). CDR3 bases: TGCAGTGCTGAGAGGGGGCGGGGGCCCTATGGCTACACCTTC. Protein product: CSAERGRGPYGYTF.

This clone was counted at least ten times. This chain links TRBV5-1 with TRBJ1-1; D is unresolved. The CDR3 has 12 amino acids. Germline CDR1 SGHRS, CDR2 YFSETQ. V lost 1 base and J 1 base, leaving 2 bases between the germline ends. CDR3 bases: TGCGCCAGCAGCTTGACGAACACTGAAGCTTTCTTT. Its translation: CASSLTNTEAFF.

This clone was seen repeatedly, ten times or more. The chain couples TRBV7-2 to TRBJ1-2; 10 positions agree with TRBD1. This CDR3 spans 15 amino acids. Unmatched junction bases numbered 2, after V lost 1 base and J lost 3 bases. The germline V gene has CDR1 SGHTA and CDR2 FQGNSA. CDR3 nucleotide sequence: TGTGCCAGCAGCTTAGTCGGGACAGGGGACTATGGCTACACCTTC. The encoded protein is CASSLVGTGDYGYTF.

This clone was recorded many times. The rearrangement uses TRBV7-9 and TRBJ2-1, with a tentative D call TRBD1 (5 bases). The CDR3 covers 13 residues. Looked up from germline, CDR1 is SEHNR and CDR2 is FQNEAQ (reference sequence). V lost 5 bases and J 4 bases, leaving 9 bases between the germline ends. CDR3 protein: CASSRDSYNEQFF. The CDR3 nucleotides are TGTGCCAGCAGCCGAGACAGTTACAATGAGCAGTTCTTC.

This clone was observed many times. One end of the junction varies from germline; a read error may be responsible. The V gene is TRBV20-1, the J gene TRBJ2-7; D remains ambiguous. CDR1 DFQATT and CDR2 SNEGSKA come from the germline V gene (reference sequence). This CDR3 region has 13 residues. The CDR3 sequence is CSAARTSSDEQYF. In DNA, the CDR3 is TGCAGTGCAGCTAGAACGAGCTCCGACGAGCAGTACTTC.

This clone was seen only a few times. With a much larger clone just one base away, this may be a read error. CDR3 amino acids: CASSTDATSFTEASF. In nucleotides, the CDR3 is TGTGCCAGTAGTACCGACGCCACCTCGTTCACTGAAGCTTCCTTT. The rearrangement joins TRBV19 to TRBJ1-1; D is undetermined. The germline V gene encodes CDR1 LNHDA and CDR2 SQIVND (reference sequence). The CDR3 is 15 residues long.

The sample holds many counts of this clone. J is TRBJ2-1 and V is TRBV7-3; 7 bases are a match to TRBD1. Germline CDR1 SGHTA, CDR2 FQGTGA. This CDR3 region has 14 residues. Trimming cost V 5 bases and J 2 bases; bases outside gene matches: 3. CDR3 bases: TGTGCCAGCAGCCCCGGGACAGCCTACAATGAGCAGTTCTTC. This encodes CASSPGTAYNEQFF.

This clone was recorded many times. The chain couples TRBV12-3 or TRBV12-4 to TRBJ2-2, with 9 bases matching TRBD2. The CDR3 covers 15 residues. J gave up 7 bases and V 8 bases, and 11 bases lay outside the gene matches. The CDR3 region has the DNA TGTGCCAGCCGCCAGGGACTAGCATTAAACGGGGAGCTGTTTTTT. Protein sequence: CASRQGLALNGELFF.

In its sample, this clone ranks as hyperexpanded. This CDR3 reads CAWREKGRTEAFF. In nucleotides, the CDR3 is TGTGCCTGGAGGGAGAAGGGTCGGACTGAAGCTTTCTTT. The chain joins TRBV30 to TRBJ1-1, with D hard to call. CDR1 and CDR2 (germline): GTSNPN, SVGIG (reference sequence). Deletions cut 3 bases from V and 5 bases from J, with 13 bases between. CDR3 size: 13 residues.

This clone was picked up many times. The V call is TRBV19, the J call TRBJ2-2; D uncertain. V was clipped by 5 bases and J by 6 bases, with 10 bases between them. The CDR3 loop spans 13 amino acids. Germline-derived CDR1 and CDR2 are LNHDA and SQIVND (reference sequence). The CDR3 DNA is TGTGCCAGTAGTTCGTATGTCTCCGGGGAGCTGTTTTTT. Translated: CASSSYVSGELFF. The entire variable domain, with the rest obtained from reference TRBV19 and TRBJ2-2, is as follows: DGGITQSPKYLFRKEGQNVTLSCEQNLNHDAMYWYRQDPGQGLRLIYYSQIVNDFQKGDIAEGYSVSREKKESFPLTVTSAQKNPTAFYLCASSSYVSGELFFGEGSRLTVL.

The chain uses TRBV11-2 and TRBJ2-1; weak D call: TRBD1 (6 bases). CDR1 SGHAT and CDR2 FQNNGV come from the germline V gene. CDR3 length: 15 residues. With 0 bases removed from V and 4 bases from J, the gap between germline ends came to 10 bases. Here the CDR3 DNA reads TGTGCCAGCAGCTTAGATGGACAGTTATACAATGAGCAGTTCTTC. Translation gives CASSLDGQLYNEQFF.

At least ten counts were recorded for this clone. For the CDR3, the DNA is TGTGCCACCAGCAGAAACAGGGGTGGGCAAACTAATGAAAAACTGTTTTTT. Residues: CATSRNRGGQTNEKLFF. The chain is built from TRBV15 and TRBJ1-4; TRBD1 aligns across 7 bases. V gave up 2 bases and J gave up 1 base; unmatched junction bases: 7. In germline, CDR1 is LNHNV, CDR2 YYDKDF (reference sequence). The CDR3 extends over 17 amino acids.

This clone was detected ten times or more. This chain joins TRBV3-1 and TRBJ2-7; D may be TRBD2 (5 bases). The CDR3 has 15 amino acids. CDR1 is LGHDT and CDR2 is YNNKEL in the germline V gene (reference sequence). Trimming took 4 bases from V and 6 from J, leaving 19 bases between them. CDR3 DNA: TGTGCCAGCAGCCCCGGATTCGGGGAGATTGTCGAGCAGTACTTC. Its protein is CASSPGFGEIVEQYF.

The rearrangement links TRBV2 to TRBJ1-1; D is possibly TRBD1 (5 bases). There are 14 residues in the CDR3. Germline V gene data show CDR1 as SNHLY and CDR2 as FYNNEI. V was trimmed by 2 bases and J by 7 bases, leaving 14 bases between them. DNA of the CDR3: TGTGCCAGCAGTGAACCAGACAGAAGAAATGAAGCTTTCTTT. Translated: CASSEPDRRNEAFF.

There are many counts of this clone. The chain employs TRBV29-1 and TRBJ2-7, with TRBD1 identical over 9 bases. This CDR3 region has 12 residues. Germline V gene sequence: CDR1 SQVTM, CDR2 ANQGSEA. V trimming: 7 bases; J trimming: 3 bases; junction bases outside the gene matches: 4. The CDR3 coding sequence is TGCAGCGGGGGACAGGGCGGCTACGAGCAGTACTTC. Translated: CSGGQGGYEQYF.

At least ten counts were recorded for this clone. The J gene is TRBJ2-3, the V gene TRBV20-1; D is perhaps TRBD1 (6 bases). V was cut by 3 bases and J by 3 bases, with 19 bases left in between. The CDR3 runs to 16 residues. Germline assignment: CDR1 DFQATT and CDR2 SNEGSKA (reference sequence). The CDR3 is CSASPPGGLMTDTQYF. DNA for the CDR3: TGCAGTGCTAGCCCCCCTGGGGGCCTAATGACAGATACGCAGTATTTT.

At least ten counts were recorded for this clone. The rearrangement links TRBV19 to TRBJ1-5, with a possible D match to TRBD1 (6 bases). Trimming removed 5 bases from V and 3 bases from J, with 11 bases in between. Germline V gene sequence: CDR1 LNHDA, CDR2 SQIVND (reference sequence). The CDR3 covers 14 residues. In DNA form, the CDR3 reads TGTGCCAGTAGTCAGGACAGAGACAATCAGCCCCAGCATTTT. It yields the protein CASSQDRDNQPQHF.

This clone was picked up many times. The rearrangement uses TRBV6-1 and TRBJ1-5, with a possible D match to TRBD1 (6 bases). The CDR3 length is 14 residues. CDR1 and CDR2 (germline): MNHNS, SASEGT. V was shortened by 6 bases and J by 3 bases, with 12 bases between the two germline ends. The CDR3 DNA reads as TGTGCCAGCAGCCCGACAGGAAACAATCAGCCCCAGCATTTT. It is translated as CASSPTGNNQPQHF.

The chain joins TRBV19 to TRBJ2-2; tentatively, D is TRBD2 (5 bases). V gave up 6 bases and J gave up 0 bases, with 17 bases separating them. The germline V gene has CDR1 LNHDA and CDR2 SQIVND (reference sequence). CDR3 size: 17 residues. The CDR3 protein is CASRRLSGYTNTGELFF. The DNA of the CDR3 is TGTGCCAGTAGGAGACTATCGGGATACACGAACACCGGGGAGCTGTTTTTT.

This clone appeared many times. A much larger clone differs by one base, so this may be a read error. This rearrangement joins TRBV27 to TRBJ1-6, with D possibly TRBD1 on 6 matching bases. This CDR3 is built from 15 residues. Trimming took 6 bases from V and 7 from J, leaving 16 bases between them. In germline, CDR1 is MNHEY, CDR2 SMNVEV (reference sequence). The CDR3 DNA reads TGTGCCAGCAGCCACCGGACAGACGCGAATTCACCCCTCCACTTT. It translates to CASSHRTDANSPLHF.

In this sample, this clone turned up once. DNA of the CDR3: TGCAGTGCTAGACCCTCGCGACAGGGTATTGCACCCCTCCACTTT. Translation: CSARPSRQGIAPLHF. The chain links TRBV20-1 to TRBJ1-6, with TRBD1 identical over 7 bases. Germline CDR1 reads DFQATT; CDR2 reads SNEGSKA (reference sequence). V gave up 2 bases and J gave up 11 bases; unmatched junction bases: 12. The CDR3 contains 15 residues.

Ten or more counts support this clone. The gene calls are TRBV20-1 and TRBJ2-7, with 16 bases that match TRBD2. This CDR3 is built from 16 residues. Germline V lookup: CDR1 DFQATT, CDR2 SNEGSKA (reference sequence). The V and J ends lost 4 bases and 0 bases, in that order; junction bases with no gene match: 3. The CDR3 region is CSATGTSGRASYEQYF. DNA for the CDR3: TGCAGTGCTACCGGGACTAGCGGGAGGGCCTCCTACGAGCAGTACTTC.

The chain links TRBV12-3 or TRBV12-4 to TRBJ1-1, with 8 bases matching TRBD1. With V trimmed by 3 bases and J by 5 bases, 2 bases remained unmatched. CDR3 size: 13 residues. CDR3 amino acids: CASSFYRGTEAFF. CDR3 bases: TGTGCCAGCAGTTTTTACAGGGGGACTGAAGCTTTCTTT.

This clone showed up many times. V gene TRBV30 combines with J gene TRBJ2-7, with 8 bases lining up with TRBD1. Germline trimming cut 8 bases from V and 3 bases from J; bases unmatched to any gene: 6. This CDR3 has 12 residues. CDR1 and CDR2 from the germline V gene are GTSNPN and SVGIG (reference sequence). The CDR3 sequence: CAATTGGYEQYF. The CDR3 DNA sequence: TGTGCCGCGACAACAGGGGGCTACGAGCAGTACTTC.

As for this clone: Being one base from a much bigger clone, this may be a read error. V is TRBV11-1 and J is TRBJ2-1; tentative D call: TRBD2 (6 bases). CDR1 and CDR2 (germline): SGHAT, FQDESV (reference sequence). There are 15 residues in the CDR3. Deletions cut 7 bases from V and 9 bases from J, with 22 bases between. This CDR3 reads CASTPVTSVHSEQFF. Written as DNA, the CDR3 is TGTGCCAGCACCCCCGTGACTAGTGTCCACAGTGAGCAGTTCTTC.

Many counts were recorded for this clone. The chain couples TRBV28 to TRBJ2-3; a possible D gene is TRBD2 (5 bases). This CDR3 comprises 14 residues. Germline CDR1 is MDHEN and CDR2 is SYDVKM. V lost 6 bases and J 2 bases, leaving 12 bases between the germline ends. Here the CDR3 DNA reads TGTGCCAGCAGGAGGGATACCAACACAGATACGCAGTATTTT. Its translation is CASRRDTNTDTQYF.

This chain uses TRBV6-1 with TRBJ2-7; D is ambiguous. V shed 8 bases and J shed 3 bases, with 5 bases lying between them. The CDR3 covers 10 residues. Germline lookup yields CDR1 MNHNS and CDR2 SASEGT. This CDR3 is CASWGYEQYF. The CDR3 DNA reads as TGTGCCAGCTGGGGCTACGAGCAGTACTTC.